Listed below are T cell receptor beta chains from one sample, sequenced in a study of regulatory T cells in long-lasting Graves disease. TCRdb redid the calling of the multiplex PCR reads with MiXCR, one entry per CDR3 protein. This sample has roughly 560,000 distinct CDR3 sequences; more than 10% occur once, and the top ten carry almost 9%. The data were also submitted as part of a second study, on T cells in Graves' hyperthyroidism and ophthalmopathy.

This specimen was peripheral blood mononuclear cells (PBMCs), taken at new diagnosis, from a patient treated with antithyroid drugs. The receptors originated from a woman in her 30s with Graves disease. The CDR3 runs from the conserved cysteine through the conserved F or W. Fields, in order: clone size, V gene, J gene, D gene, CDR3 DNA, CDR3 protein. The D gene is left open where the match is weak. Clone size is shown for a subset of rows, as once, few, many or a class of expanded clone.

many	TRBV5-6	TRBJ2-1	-	TGTGCCAGCAGCTTGGACTGGAGCTCCTACAATGAGCAGTTCTTC	CASSLDWSSYNEQFF
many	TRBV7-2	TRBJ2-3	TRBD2	TGTGCCAGCAGCTTCCGAGCGGGAGTTAGCACAGATACGCAGTATTTT	CASSFRAGVSTDTQYF
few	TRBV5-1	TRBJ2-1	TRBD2	TGCGCCAGCAGCTTCCCAGCGGGAGATATCAATGAGCAGTTCTTC	CASSFPAGDINEQFF
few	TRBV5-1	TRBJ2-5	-	TGCGCCAGCAGCACCGGCGGACCTAAAGAGACCCAGTACTTC	CASSTGGPKETQYF
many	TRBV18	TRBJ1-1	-	TGTGCCAGCTCTCAGGGAACAGGGTTGGACACTGAAGCTTTCTTT	CASSQGTGLDTEAFF
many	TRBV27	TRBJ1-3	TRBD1	TGTGCCAGCAGCGATACAGGGGGCGGAAACACCATATATTTT	CASSDTGGGNTIYF
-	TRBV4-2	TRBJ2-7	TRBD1	TGTGCCAGCAGCCTCCGCGGACAGGTAACCTACGAGCAGTACTTC	CASSLRGQVTYEQYF
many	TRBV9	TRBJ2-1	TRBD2	TGTGCCAGCAGCATAGGACTAGCGGGAGCGCGAGGCAGGTACAATGAGCAGTTCTTC	CASSIGLAGARGRYNEQFF
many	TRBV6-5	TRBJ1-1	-	TGTGCCAGCAGTTACTCTACAGGGATAGCGGCCACTGAAGCTTTCTTT	CASSYSTGIAATEAFF
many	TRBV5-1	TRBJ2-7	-	TGCGCCAGCAGCTTGGCCGGTCGCAGCGAGCAGTACTTC	CASSLAGRSEQYF
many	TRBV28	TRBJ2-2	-	TGTGCCAGCAGTCGGGATTCTATACCCGGGGAGCTGTTTTTT	CASSRDSIPGELFF
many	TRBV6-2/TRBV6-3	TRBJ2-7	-	TGTGCCAGCAGTAGACTCGAGGGTTACGAGCAGTACTTC	CASSRLEGYEQYF
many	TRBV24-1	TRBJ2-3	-	TGTGCCACCAGTGATATGGCAGAACGCACAGATACGCAGTATTTT	CATSDMAERTDTQYF
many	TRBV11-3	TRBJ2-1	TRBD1	TGTGCCAGCAGCAGCCGGGACAGGTCATCAAATGAGCAGTTCTTC	CASSSRDRSSNEQFF
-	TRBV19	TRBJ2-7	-	TGTGCCAGTAGTAAATGGTCGAGGGGGAGCTACGAGCAGTACTTC	CASSKWSRGSYEQYF
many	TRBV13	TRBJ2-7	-	TGTGCCAGCAGCTTACAGCAAAGGACAGACTACGAGCAGTACTTC	CASSLQQRTDYEQYF
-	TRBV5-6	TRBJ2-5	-	TGTGCCAGCAGCTTCCTAGGGGGGAGGGCCGAGGAGACCCAGTACTTC	CASSFLGGRAEETQYF
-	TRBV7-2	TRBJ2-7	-	TGTGCCAGCAGCTTTGAAGGGGGGAGGTACTACGAGCAGTACTTC	CASSFEGGRYYEQYF
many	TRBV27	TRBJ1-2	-	TGTGCCAGCACTACCCAGGGGAGCTTGGGCTACACCTTC	CASTTQGSLGYTF
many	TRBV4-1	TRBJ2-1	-	TGCGCCAGCAGCTTCCGACTCCCAGTCGGCAATGAGCAGTTCTTC	CASSFRLPVGNEQFF
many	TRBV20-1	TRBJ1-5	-	TGCAGTGCTAGATTTAGGAATCAGCCCCAGCATTTT	CSARFRNQPQHF
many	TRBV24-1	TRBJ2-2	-	TGTGCCACCACAGGAATAGGGGCCCTTACCGGGGAGCTGTTTTTT	CATTGIGALTGELFF
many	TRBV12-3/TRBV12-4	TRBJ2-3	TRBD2	TGTGCCAGCAGTCATTTAGCGGGTGGCACAGATACGCAGTATTTT	CASSHLAGGTDTQYF
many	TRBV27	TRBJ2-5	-	TGTGCCAGCAGTTGGGTAGAGACCCAGTACTTC	CASSWVETQYF
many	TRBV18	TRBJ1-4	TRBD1	TGTGCCAGCTCTCCTCCGGGACAGGGTTTCGAAAAACTGTTTTTT	CASSPPGQGFEKLFF
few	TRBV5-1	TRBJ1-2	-	TGCGCCAGCAGCTCTTACACCAGTCCCACCTATGGCTACACCTTC	CASSSYTSPTYGYTF
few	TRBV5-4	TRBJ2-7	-	TGTGCCAGCAGCTTGAATCTGGGTTCCTACGAGCAGTACTTC	CASSLNLGSYEQYF
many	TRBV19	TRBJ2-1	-	TGTGCCAGTAGTATCAAAGAGTTCCCAGCTAACCATGAGCAGTTCTTC	CASSIKEFPANHEQFF
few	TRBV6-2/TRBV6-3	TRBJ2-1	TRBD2	TGTGCCAGCAGTTTCTCGGTACGGACTAGCGGGATAAATGAGCAGTTCTTC	CASSFSVRTSGINEQFF